This TCR beta chain comes out of a study of CD8 T cells in Susac syndrome. Study conclusions and caveats: Clonal expansion was missing from Susac syndrome CD4+ T cell repertoires. A relatively small number of individuals underwent TCR sequencing and HLA analysis.

There are a few counts of this clonotype. Its target is unknown. Diagnostic criteria defined recently for definite or probable disease were met by the Susac syndrome patients. TEMRA cells were FACS-enriched, with CD8+ and CD4+ T cells isolated negatively. CDR1 is MNHNY, CDR2 SVGAGI, per germline (reference sequence). The CDR3 length is 14 residues. With 2 bases clipped from V and 2 bases from J, the junction kept 0 bases outside the gene matches. The RNA, about 0.45 to 1 ug, was put through reverse transcription using random hexamers. TCRdb independently ran MiXCR on the immunoSEQ multiplex PCR reads; one entry per CDR3 protein. The repertoire holds some 250,000 distinct CDR3 sequences, roughly 95% seen once, with under 0.12% in the top ten.

The TCR originated in a human donor with Susac syndrome. Sequenced sample: CD4+ T cells from PBMCs. The chain links TRBV6-6 to TRBJ1-5; 7 bases agree with TRBD1. The CDR3 here is CASSYGQGNQPQHF. Here the CDR3 DNA reads TGTGCCAGCAGTTACGGACAGGGCAATCAGCCCCAGCATTTT.